This T cell receptor (beta chain) was found in a study of T cell repertoires in cytomegalovirus infection. Study-level background: Public TCR beta signatures indicated both CMV infection and matching HLA type. Regarding the study as a whole: In two of eight donors, the top clonotype was HLA-C-restricted CMV-specific. Carriage of CMV together with the relevant HLA was identifiable through cumulative public TCR beta family frequency.

In germline, CDR1 is SGHTA, CDR2 FQGNSA. Trimming took off 5 bases at V and 2 bases at J, with 11 bases between the two ends. This CDR3 region has 14 residues. TCRdb processed the reads anew with MiXCR; each CDR3 protein has one entry. In the table there are hundreds of thousands of distinct CDR3 sequences, roughly 26% of which are singletons. This clonotype was detected ten times or more. Its target is unknown. This TCR came from a human donor in good health (CMV status not recorded). Some clones in this sample may be carry-over from other donors' samples. The material sequenced was CD8+ T cells from PBMCs. V gene TRBV7-2 combines with J gene TRBJ2-3, with unresolved D. Here the CDR3 reads CASSEHGPTDTQYF. CDR3 coding DNA: TGTGCCAGCAGCGAGCATGGACCCACAGATACGCAGTATTTT.